Below are 21 T cell receptor beta chains sequenced from a single sample in a study of T cells in Graves' hyperthyroidism and ophthalmopathy. TCR beta CDR3 regions were amplified from RNA transcripts. The primer set for the first-round RT-PCR of the TCR CDR3 was HTBI. MiXCR, run by TCRdb on the multiplex PCR reads, gives a single entry per CDR3 protein. The table shows 45,000 to 60,000 distinct CDR3 sequences, with less than 50% occurring only once. The specimen sequenced was blood. The receptors here all came from a woman aged 25 to 39 with Graves' ophthalmopathy.

In regard to this clonotype: This CDR3 fails to terminate in the conserved phenylalanine or tryptophan, so it likely reflects a read error. The DNA is omitted, as the CDR3 cannot be located on it reliably, and the CDR3 follows TCRdb's listing. The chain employs TRBV5-8 and TRBJ2-3; the D call of TRBD2 is as the table states it, not checked on the DNA. The length of the CDR3 is 16 amino acids, counting both ends. The V gene's germline CDR1 is SGHTS and CDR2 YDEGEE. CDR3 protein: CASSPLTSGSTDTRYV.

This clonotype has a count of ten or more. It may be a read error: a sequence one base away is much more abundant. This sequence joins TRBV10-2 and TRBJ2-3, with 8 nucleotides matching TRBD2. This CDR3 spans 14 amino acids. Germline V gene sequence: CDR1 WSHSY, CDR2 SAAADI. With 6 bases clipped from V and 1 base from J, the junction kept 3 bases outside the gene matches. CDR3 DNA: TGCGCCAGCAGACTAGCGGAAGGCACAGATACGCAGTATTTT. Residues: CASRLAEGTDTQYF.

This chain joins TRBV12-3 or TRBV12-4 and TRBJ2-7; D is possibly TRBD2 (5 bases). The CDR3 is 13 residues long. Trimming shortened V by 5 bases and J by 2 bases, and 10 bases separated the two germline ends. CDR3 sequence reads: CASSLNSAYEQYF. As DNA, the CDR3 is TGTGCCAGCAGTCTTAATAGCGCCTACGAGCAGTACTTC.

This clonotype was found many times. J is TRBJ2-6 and V is TRBV30; the D is unclear. The germline gives CDR1 GTSNPN, CDR2 SVGIG (reference sequence). This CDR3 region has 11 residues. The V and J ends lost 0 bases and 9 bases respectively, with 3 bases between them. This chain's CDR3 is CAWSVSNVLTF. The CDR3 DNA is TGTGCCTGGAGTGTTAGCAACGTCCTGACTTTC.

The sample holds many counts of this clonotype. The CDR3 protein is CAISVLAGADEQFF. CDR3 DNA: TGTGCCATCAGCGTACTAGCGGGAGCTGATGAGCAGTTCTTC. The gene calls are TRBV10-3 and TRBJ2-1, with 11 bases fitting TRBD2. This CDR3 contains 14 residues. V dropped 6 bases and J dropped 8; count of bases not matched to a gene: 6. Germline lookup yields CDR1 ENHRY and CDR2 SYGVKD.

This clonotype appeared many times. The V and J genes are TRBV2 and TRBJ2-1; D not certain. Looked up from germline, CDR1 is SNHLY and CDR2 is FYNNEI. Trimming took off 5 bases at V and 0 bases at J, with 8 bases between the two ends. This CDR3 spans 14 amino acids. CDR3 DNA: TGTGCCAGCAGTCGTATGAGCTCCTACAATGAGCAGTTCTTC. Translating gives CASSRMSSYNEQFF. The variable domain in full, with the rest retrieved from reference TRBV2 and TRBJ2-1, is EPEVTQTPSHQVTQMGQEVILRCVPISNHLYFYWYRQILGQKVEFLVSFYNNEISEKSEIFDDQFSVERPDGSNFTLKIRSTKLEDSAMYFCASSRMSSYNEQFFGPGTRLTVL.

This clonotype was seen many times. J is TRBJ2-1 and V is TRBV19; 7 bases are shared with TRBD2. CDR3 length: 14 residues. The germline gives CDR1 LNHDA, CDR2 SQIVND (reference sequence). The ends lost 5 bases at V and 8 bases at J; junction bases unmatched: 9. The CDR3 coding sequence is TGTGCCAGTAGTGATAGACTAGCTGGCCATGAGCAGTTCTTC. Translating it yields CASSDRLAGHEQFF.

Many counts were recorded for this clonotype. The chain has TRBV10-3 and TRBJ2-5; 9 bases map to TRBD1. CDR1 and CDR2 (germline): ENHRY, SYGVKD. This CDR3 has 14 residues. V was pared by 10 bases and J by 2 bases, with 8 bases of the junction left unmatched. This CDR3 reads CASQPGTGQETQYF. CDR3 nucleotides: TGTGCCAGCCAACCCGGGACAGGGCAAGAGACCCAGTACTTC.

There are many counts of this clonotype. The V call is TRBV5-4, the J call TRBJ2-1, with 11 bases aligning to TRBD2. Germline V gene lookup returns CDR1 SGHNT and CDR2 YYREEE (reference sequence). Trimming cost V 5 bases and J 4 bases; bases outside gene matches: 5. The length of the CDR3 is 15 residues. DNA of the CDR3: TGTGCCAGCAGAATAGCGGGAGGGCCATACAATGAGCAGTTCTTC. Translation: CASRIAGGPYNEQFF.

At least ten counts were recorded for this clonotype. The V call is TRBV24-1, the J call TRBJ2-1; the D gene is possibly TRBD1 (6 bases). Trimming removed 4 bases at V and 7 bases at J, with 13 bases between. The CDR3 consists of 14 residues. From germline, CDR1 is KGHDR and CDR2 SFDVKD. CDR3: CATSDPNRVNEQFF. DNA for the CDR3: TGTGCCACCAGTGACCCTAACAGGGTAAATGAGCAGTTCTTC.

The J gene is TRBJ2-7, the V gene TRBV29-1, with TRBD2 matching over 10 bases. The CDR3 spans 14 residues. The V gene end was trimmed by 4 bases and the J gene end by 1 base; junction bases not matched to a gene: 4. Germline V gene lookup returns CDR1 SQVTM and CDR2 ANQGSEA. The CDR3 here is CSVALAGVSYEQYF. CDR3 DNA: TGCAGCGTTGCGCTAGCGGGAGTGTCCTACGAGCAGTACTTC.

Comments on this clonotype: The CDR3 carries no conserved terminal phenylalanine or tryptophan, so it likely arises from a read error. Because the CDR3's place on the DNA is in doubt, the DNA is left out and the CDR3 is given as listed by TCRdb. The chain is built from TRBV5-1 and TRBJ1-2. The length of the CDR3 is 13 amino acids, counting both ends. Looked up from germline, CDR1 is SGHRS and CDR2 is YFSETQ. CDR3 protein: CASSLGSFYGYIL.

This clonotype was observed at least ten times. V and J are TRBV7-9 and TRBJ2-1; 7 nucleotides agree with TRBD2. The germline V gene has CDR1 SEHNR and CDR2 FQNEAQ (reference sequence). CDR3 length: 14 residues. With 0 bases clipped from V and 6 bases from J, the junction kept 2 bases outside the gene matches. CDR3 in DNA: TGTGCCAGCAGCTTAGCGGGAGGGCCCAATGAGCAGTTCTTC. It encodes CASSLAGGPNEQFF.

This clonotype was seen ten or more times. V is TRBV7-9 and J is TRBJ2-5, with D unclear. The CDR3 sequence is 16 residues long. V lost 1 base and J 5 bases, leaving 17 bases between the germline ends. Germline V CDR1 and CDR2: SEHNR, FQNEAQ (reference sequence). The chain's CDR3 is CASSLVWGLYSETQYF. CDR3 in DNA: TGTGCCAGCAGCTTAGTCTGGGGTTTATATAGTGAGACCCAGTACTTC.

This clonotype was seen only a few times. The V and J genes are TRBV29-1 and TRBJ2-5; 11 bases map to TRBD2. This CDR3 comprises 15 residues. Per the germline V gene, CDR1 is SQVTM and CDR2 is ANQGSEA. V gave up 4 bases and J gave up 4 bases; unmatched junction bases: 8. The CDR3 protein is CSVAGGSGGGETQYF. CDR3 DNA: TGCAGCGTTGCGGGGGGTAGCGGGGGGGGAGAGACCCAGTACTTC.

At least ten counts were recorded for this clonotype. V usage is TRBV19 and J usage is TRBJ2-2; D might be TRBD1 (6 bases). The CDR3 consists of 16 residues. V was cut by 6 bases and J by 5 bases, with 19 bases left in between. Looked up from germline, CDR1 is LNHDA and CDR2 is SQIVND (reference sequence). The CDR3 loop reads CASSQIDRGTTGELFF. CDR3 DNA sequence: TGTGCCAGTAGCCAGATAGATCGAGGGACAACCGGGGAGCTGTTTTTT.

The V and J genes are TRBV30 and TRBJ2-3; TRBD1 might be the D (5 bases). CDR1 GTSNPN and CDR2 SVGIG come from the germline V gene (reference sequence). The CDR3 has 13 residues. The ends were cut back, 3 bases at V and 2 bases at J, with 9 bases in the middle. The CDR3 is CAWRKQATDTQYF. DNA for the CDR3: TGTGCCTGGAGGAAACAGGCCACAGATACGCAGTATTTT.

The genes are TRBV2 and TRBJ2-3, with 12 bases lining up with TRBD2. V trimming: 1 base; J trimming: 7 bases; junction bases outside the gene matches: 6. CDR3 length: 16 residues. CDR1 and CDR2 from the germline V gene are SNHLY and FYNNEI. The CDR3 loop is CASSEVPSGRAYTQYF. In nucleotides, the CDR3 is TGTGCCAGCAGTGAAGTGCCTAGCGGGAGGGCGTATACGCAGTATTTT.

This clonotype occurred many times. The junction differs from germline at one of its ends, possibly a read error. The genes are TRBV7-7 and TRBJ2-7; D gene ambiguous. Looked up from germline, CDR1 is SSHAT and CDR2 is FNYEAQ (reference sequence). There are 13 residues in the CDR3. The CDR3 loop reads CASSLTRSYEQYF. The CDR3 DNA reads as TGTGCTAGCAGCTTAACGAGGTCCTACGAGCAGTACTTC.

Comments on this clonotype: A read error may account for a junction end that differs from germline. CDR3 nucleotides: TGCGCCAGTAGCCAAGTAACCGGTGGCTACACCTTC. It specifies CASSQVTGGYTF. The chain links TRBV4-1 to TRBJ1-2; D gene unclear. The CDR3 is 12 residues long. From germline, CDR1 is MGHRA and CDR2 YSYEKL.

Many counts were recorded for this clonotype. This sequence joins TRBV28 and TRBJ1-3, with D unclear. This CDR3 is 15 amino acids long. Trimming left V 6 bases short and J 0 bases short, with 12 bases between. CDR1 and CDR2 from the germline V gene are MDHEN and SYDVKM. CDR3 residues: CASRKARASGNTIYF. For the CDR3, the DNA is TGTGCCAGCAGAAAAGCCCGGGCCTCTGGAAACACCATATATTTT.